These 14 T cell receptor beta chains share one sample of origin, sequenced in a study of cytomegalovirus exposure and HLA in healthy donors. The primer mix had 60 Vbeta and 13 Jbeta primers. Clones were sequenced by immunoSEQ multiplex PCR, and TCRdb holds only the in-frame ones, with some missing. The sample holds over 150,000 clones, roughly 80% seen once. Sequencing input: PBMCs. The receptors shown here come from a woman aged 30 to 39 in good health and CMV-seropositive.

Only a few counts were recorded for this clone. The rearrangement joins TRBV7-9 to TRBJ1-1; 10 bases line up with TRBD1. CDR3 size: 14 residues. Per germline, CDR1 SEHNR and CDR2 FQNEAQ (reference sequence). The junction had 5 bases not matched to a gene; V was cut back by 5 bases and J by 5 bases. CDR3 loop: CASSPGQGGTEAFF. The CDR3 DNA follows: TGTGCCAGCAGCCCCGGACAGGGGGGGACTGAAGCTTTCTTT.

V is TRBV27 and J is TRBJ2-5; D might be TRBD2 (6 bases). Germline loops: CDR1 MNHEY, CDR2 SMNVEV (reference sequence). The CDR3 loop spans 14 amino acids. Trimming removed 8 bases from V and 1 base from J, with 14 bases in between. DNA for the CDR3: TGTGCCAGCTCCGGGGTGGGGGGCCAAGAGACCCAGTACTTC. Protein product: CASSGVGGQETQYF.

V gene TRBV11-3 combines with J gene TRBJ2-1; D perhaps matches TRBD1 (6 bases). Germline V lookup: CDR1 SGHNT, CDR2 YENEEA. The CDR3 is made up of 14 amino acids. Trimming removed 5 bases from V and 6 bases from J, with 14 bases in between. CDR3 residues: CASSPRTDSNEQFF. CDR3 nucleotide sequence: TGTGCCAGCAGCCCAAGGACAGATAGCAATGAGCAGTTCTTC. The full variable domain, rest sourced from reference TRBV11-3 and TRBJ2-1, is EAGVVQSPRYKIIEKKQPVAFWCNPISGHNTLYWYLQNLGQGPELLIRYENEEAVDDSQLPKDRFSAERLKGVDSTLKIQPAELGDSAVYLCASSPRTDSNEQFFGPGTRLTVL.

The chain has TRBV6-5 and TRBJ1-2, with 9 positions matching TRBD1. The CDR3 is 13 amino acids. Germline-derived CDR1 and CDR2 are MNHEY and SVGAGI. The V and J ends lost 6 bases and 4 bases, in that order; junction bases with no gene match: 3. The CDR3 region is CASSQTGGYGYTF. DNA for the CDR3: TGTGCCAGCAGCCAGACAGGGGGCTATGGCTACACCTTC.

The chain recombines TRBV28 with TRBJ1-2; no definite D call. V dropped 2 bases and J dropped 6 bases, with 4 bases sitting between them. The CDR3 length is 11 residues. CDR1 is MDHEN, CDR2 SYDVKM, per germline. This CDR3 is CASSLGHGYTF. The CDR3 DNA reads TGTGCCAGCAGTTTAGGGCATGGCTACACCTTC.

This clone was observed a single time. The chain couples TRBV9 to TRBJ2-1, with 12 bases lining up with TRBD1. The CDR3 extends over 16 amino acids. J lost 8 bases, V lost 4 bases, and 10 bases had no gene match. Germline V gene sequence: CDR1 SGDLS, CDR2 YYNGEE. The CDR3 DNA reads TGTGCCAGCAGCCTACCCTCCGGGACAGGGGGCTATGAGCAGTTCTTC. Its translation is CASSLPSGTGGYEQFF.

The CDR3 DNA reads TGTGCCAGCAGCTTAGGGCCCCCAACCTTCGATGAGCAGTTCTTC. This translates into CASSLGPPTFDEQFF. The rearrangement joins TRBV7-9 to TRBJ2-1; D call uncertain. CDR1 and CDR2 from the germline V gene are SEHNR and FQNEAQ (reference sequence). This CDR3 has 15 residues. V shed 1 base and J shed 8 bases, with 15 bases lying between them.

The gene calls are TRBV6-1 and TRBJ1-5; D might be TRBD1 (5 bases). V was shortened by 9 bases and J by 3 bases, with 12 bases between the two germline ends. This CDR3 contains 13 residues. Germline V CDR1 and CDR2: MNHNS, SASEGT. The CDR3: CASSRQYNQPQHF. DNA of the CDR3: TGTGCCAGTAGTCGACAGTACAATCAGCCCCAGCATTTT.

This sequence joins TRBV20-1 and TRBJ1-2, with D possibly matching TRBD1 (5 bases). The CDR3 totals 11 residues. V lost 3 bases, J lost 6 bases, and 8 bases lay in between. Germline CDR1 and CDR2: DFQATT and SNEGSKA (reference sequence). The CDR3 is CSASKGHGYTF. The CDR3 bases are TGCAGTGCTAGTAAGGGGCATGGCTACACCTTC.

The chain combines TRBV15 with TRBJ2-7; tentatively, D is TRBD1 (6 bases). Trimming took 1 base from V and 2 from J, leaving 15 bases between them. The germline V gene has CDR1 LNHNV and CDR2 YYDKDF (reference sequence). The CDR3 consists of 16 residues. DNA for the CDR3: TGTGCCACCAGCAGAGTAGTGGGGGACAACCCCTACGAGCAGTACTTC. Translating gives CATSRVVGDNPYEQYF.

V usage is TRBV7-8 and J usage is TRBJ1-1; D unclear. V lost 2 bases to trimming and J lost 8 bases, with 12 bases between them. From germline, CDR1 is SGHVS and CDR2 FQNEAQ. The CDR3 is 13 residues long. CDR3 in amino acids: CASSLSLSPEAFF. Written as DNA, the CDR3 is TGTGCCAGCAGCTTAAGTTTGAGTCCCGAAGCTTTCTTT.

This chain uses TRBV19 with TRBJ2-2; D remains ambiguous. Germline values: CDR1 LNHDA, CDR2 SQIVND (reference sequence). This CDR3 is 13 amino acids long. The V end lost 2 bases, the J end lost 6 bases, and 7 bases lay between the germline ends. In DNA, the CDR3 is TGTGCCAGTAGTATACAGCGTTCCGGGGAGCTGTTTTTT. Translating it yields CASSIQRSGELFF.

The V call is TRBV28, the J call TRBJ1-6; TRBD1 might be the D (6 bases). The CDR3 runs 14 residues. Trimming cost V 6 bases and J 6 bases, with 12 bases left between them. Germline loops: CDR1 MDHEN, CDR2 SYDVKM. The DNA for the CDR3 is TGTGCCAGCAGGGCGGGGGGGGCTAATTCACCCCTCCACTTT. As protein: CASRAGGANSPLHF.

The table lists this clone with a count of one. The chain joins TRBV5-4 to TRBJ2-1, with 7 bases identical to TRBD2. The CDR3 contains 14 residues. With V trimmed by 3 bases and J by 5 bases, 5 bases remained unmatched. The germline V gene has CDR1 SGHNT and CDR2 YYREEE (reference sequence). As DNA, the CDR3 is TGTGCCAGCAGCTGGGCGAGCGGGGACAATGAGCAGTTCTTC. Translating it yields CASSWASGDNEQFF.